The sequence of this T cell receptor (beta chain) was determined in a study of blood T cell repertoires in COVID-19. Study as a whole: Specimens from acute and convalescent COVID-19 originated in the United States, Italy and Spain. Nucleic acid was either cDNA or gDNA, and it came from T cells, B-cell-depleted T cells, or PBMCs.

The CDR3 is 17 residues long. Germline CDR1 reads SGHVT; CDR2 reads SQSDAQ. The V gene lost 8 bases and the J gene lost 0 bases, with 20 bases spanning the gap. In the original workflow: Estimates of nucleated cell counts were drawn from the amplification of reference gene primers. Only in-frame clones appear in the TCRdb table, and some are missing; sequencing was by immunoSEQ multiplex PCR. The D gene and trimming were derived from the DNA, and the V and J assignments and clone size from that table. The table has 80,000 to 100,000 clones, around 87% seen once. The chain recombines TRBV7-4 with TRBJ2-1; no clear D gene. The sample was peripheral blood. This TCR was sampled from a human donor in a cohort sampled during active COVID-19. DNA for the CDR3: TGTGCCAGCCTCCAAGTCGCCTTGAACAGCTCCTACAATGAGCAGTTCTTC. Protein: CASLQVALNSSYNEQFF.